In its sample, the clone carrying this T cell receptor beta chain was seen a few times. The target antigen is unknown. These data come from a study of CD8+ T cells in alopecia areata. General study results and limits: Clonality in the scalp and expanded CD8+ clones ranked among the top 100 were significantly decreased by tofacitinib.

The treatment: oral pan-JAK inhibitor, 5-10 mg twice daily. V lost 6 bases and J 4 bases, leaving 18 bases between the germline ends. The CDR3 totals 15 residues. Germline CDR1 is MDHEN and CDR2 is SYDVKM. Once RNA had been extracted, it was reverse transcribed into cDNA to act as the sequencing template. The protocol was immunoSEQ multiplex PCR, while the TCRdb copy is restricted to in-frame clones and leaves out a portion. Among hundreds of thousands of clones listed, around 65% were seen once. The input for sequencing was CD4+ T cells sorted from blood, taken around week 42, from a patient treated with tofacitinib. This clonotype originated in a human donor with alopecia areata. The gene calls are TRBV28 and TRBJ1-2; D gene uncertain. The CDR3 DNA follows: TGTGCCAGCAGGATCGGGCCCCCACTGGGCTATGGCTACACCTTC. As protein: CASRIGPPLGYGYTF.